These 23 T cell receptor beta chains share one sample of origin, sequenced in a study of cytotoxic CD8 clonotypes in ibrutinib-treated CLL. The repertoire was sequenced with immunoSEQ multiplex PCR; TCRdb's copy has only in-frame clones and lacks some. The repertoire holds about 200,000 clones, 79% seen once, with approximately 10% in the top ten. The material was PBMCs, obtained after 12 months of ibrutinib treatment. These receptors were obtained from a human donor with chronic lymphocytic leukemia.

The chain couples TRBV4-1 to TRBJ2-1, with a weak D call TRBD1 (5 bases). Germline V CDR1 and CDR2: MGHRA, YSYEKL. The CDR3 runs 16 residues. Trimming cost V 1 base and J 2 bases, with 12 bases left between them. CDR3 bases: TGCGCCAGCAGCCAAGGGGGTGGGGCCACCTACAATGAGCAGTTCTTC. This codes for CASSQGGGATYNEQFF.

CDR3: CASSLGGDGTDTQYF. CDR3 in DNA: TGCGCCAGCAGCTTGGGGGGTGACGGCACAGATACGCAGTATTTT. V and J are TRBV5-1 and TRBJ2-3; unclear D gene. This CDR3 has 15 residues. The V gene's germline CDR1 is SGHRS and CDR2 YFSETQ. Trimming left V 0 bases short and J 1 base short, with 9 bases between.

This sequence joins TRBV7-8 and TRBJ2-2; D remains unclear. Germline loops: CDR1 SGHVS, CDR2 FQNEAQ. The CDR3 has 12 amino acids. Trimming removed 5 bases at V and 7 bases at J, with 8 bases between. CDR3 DNA sequence: TGTGCCAGCAGCGTAAGGAGCGGGGAGCTGTTTTTT. It translates to CASSVRSGELFF.

This CDR3 reads CASSVGPPGEQFF. DNA for the CDR3: TGTGCCAGCAGTGTAGGACCTCCTGGTGAGCAGTTCTTC. V is TRBV6-1 and J is TRBJ2-1; D call uncertain. V gave up 4 bases and J gave up 9 bases, with 13 bases separating them. This CDR3 is 13 amino acids long. Germline loops: CDR1 MNHNS, CDR2 SASEGT.

The chain couples TRBV18 to TRBJ2-7; D is uncertain. This CDR3 has 12 residues. Trimming removed 0 bases from V and 6 bases from J, with 6 bases in between. Germline lookup yields CDR1 KGHSH and CDR2 LQKENI. The CDR3 sequence is CASSPPSSEQYF. In DNA form, the CDR3 reads TGTGCCAGCTCACCACCTAGCTCCGAGCAGTACTTC.

This clone was observed once. This rearrangement joins TRBV18 to TRBJ2-5, with unresolved D. The CDR3 is 16 residues long. V was shortened by 2 bases and J by 2 bases, with 15 bases between the two germline ends. The germline V gene encodes CDR1 KGHSH and CDR2 LQKENI. The CDR3 reads CASSPWVNMGQETQYF. The CDR3 DNA is TGTGCCAGCTCACCATGGGTAAATATGGGACAAGAGACCCAGTACTTC.

The chain uses TRBV9 and TRBJ1-2, with D hard to call. The germline V gene has CDR1 SGDLS and CDR2 YYNGEE. Trimming cost V 0 bases and J 1 base, with 4 bases left between them. CDR3 length: 13 amino acids. The CDR3 region has the DNA TGTGCCAGCAGCGTAGAGCTTAACTATGGCTACACCTTC. Translated, it gives CASSVELNYGYTF. Full variable domain (remainder filled in from reference TRBV9 and TRBJ1-2): DSGVTQTPKHLITATGQRVTLRCSPRSGDLSVYWYQQSLDQGLQFLIQYYNGEERAKGNILERFSAQQFPDLHSELNLSSLELGDSALYFCASSVELNYGYTFGSGTRLTVV.

CDR3 bases: TGTGCCAGCAGCCTAAGTCCCGGGGGCAATCAGCCCCAGCATTTT. Its translation is CASSLSPGGNQPQHF. The chain has TRBV5-4 and TRBJ1-5, with unresolved D. Germline CDR1 reads SGHNT; CDR2 reads YYREEE (reference sequence). CDR3 length equals 15 residues. Trimming removed 4 bases from V and 2 bases from J, with 13 bases in between.

This clone was detected only once. One end of the junction does not line up with germline, which may come from a read error. The rearrangement joins TRBV7-6 to TRBJ2-5; TRBD1 matches at 9 bases. Germline V gene data show CDR1 as SGHVS and CDR2 as FNYEAQ. The CDR3 runs 15 residues. CDR3 nucleotide sequence: TGTGCCAGCAGCTTAGCACAGGGGGCGCAAGGGACCCAGTACTTC. Encoded protein: CASSLAQGAQGTQYF.

The DNA for the CDR3 is TGTGCCAGCAGTGACAGGGCTGGAAACACCATATATTTT. As protein: CASSDRAGNTIYF. V is TRBV6-1 and J is TRBJ1-3; TRBD1 might be the D (5 bases). V dropped 3 bases and J dropped 2 bases, with 5 bases sitting between them. The length of the CDR3 is 13 residues. The germline V gene has CDR1 MNHNS and CDR2 SASEGT.

This chain links TRBV28 with TRBJ2-7; 7 bases fit TRBD2. Germline CDR1 MDHEN, CDR2 SYDVKM. The V gene end was trimmed by 6 bases and the J gene end by 2 bases; junction bases not matched to a gene: 7. The CDR3 runs 14 residues. In DNA, the CDR3 is TGTGCCAGCAGCACACTAGCGCCCGCCTACGAGCAGTACTTC. It yields the protein CASSTLAPAYEQYF.

This clone was found once. The chain has TRBV19 and TRBJ1-5, with 9 bases aligning to TRBD1. Germline V gene data show CDR1 as LNHDA and CDR2 as SQIVND (reference sequence). Trimming took 4 bases from V and 1 from J; bases not matched to a gene: 5. CDR3 length: 16 residues. CDR3 sequence (DNA): TGTGCCAGTAGTAGATATACAGGGGGCAGCAATCAGCCCCAGCATTTT. The encoded protein is CASSRYTGGSNQPQHF.

The DNA for the CDR3 is TGTGCCAGCACCCCTTCCGGGACAGCGAACACCGGGGAGCTGTTTTTT. This translates into CASTPSGTANTGELFF. V usage is TRBV7-9 and J usage is TRBJ2-2; 7 nucleotides agree with TRBD1. Looked up from germline, CDR1 is SEHNR and CDR2 is FQNEAQ (reference sequence). V lost 7 bases, J lost 0 bases, and 8 bases stayed unmatched. The CDR3 sequence is 16 residues long.

This clone was counted only a few times. The chain employs TRBV5-8 and TRBJ1-5; perhaps TRBD1 as D (5 bases). This CDR3 has 15 amino acids. Trimming stripped 4 bases from V and 6 bases from J, with 17 bases between. Germline CDR1 is SGHTS and CDR2 is YDEGEE. DNA of the CDR3: TGTGCCAGCAGCCCGGGGTGGGGCGGTACTCAGCCCCAGCATTTT. This gives the protein CASSPGWGGTQPQHF.

V gene TRBV28 combines with J gene TRBJ2-7; the match to TRBD1 covers 9 bases. Germline CDR1 is MDHEN and CDR2 is SYDVKM. The CDR3 loop spans 15 amino acids. Trimming cost V 4 bases and J 1 base; bases outside gene matches: 5. The CDR3 sequence is CASSYRGPISYEQYF. DNA for the CDR3: TGTGCCAGCAGTTACAGGGGGCCGATATCCTACGAGCAGTACTTC.

The chain has TRBV28 and TRBJ2-5, with D possibly being TRBD2 (5 bases). V lost 6 bases, J lost 5 bases, and 22 bases lay in between. Germline V gene sequence: CDR1 MDHEN, CDR2 SYDVKM. The CDR3 is made up of 16 amino acids. In DNA, the CDR3 is TGTGCCAGCAGCCATTCTCCGGGAATCCTGGGGGAGACCCAGTACTTC. This translates into CASSHSPGILGETQYF.

The chain recombines TRBV7-9 with TRBJ2-7; possible D gene TRBD1, 6 bases. Looked up from germline, CDR1 is SEHNR and CDR2 is FQNEAQ (reference sequence). V lost 4 bases and J lost 6, with 10 bases in between. The CDR3 is 12 amino acids. The CDR3: CASSSTGGEQYF. CDR3 in DNA: TGTGCCAGCAGCTCGACAGGCGGCGAGCAGTACTTC.

The chain carries TRBV5-1 and TRBJ1-2, with D unresolved. The CDR3 is 14 residues long. Germline assignment: CDR1 SGHRS and CDR2 YFSETQ. V was trimmed by 3 bases and J by 6 bases, leaving 15 bases between them. CDR3 DNA: TGCGCCAGCAGCTCGCCCGCAGGCGGGAATGGCTACACCTTC. Amino acid sequence: CASSSPAGGNGYTF.

This clone was seen a single time. This sequence joins TRBV18 and TRBJ2-2; D assignment may be TRBD1 or TRBD2 (5 bases each). There are 15 residues in the CDR3. The ends were cut back, 3 bases at V and 6 bases at J, with 14 bases in the middle. Per germline, CDR1 KGHSH and CDR2 LQKENI. CDR3 DNA: TGTGCCAGCTCACCGACCACCAGGGAGTCCGGGGAGCTGTTTTTT. It is translated as CASSPTTRESGELFF.

This chain connects TRBV7-9 to TRBJ2-7, with 7 positions matching TRBD2. The CDR3 runs 13 residues. J was trimmed by 6 bases and V by 4 bases; bases with no gene match: 6. Germline CDR1 SEHNR, CDR2 FQNEAQ (reference sequence). The CDR3 loop reads CASSSRTSGEQYF. The CDR3 region has the DNA TGTGCCAGCAGCTCGCGGACTAGTGGCGAGCAGTACTTC. The full variable domain, in which reference TRBV7-9 and TRBJ2-7 provide the parts outside the CDR3, is DTGVSQNPRHKITKRGQNVTFRCDPISEHNRLYWYRQTLGQGPEFLTYFQNEAQLEKSRLLSDRFSAERPKGSFSTLEIQRTEQGDSAMYLCASSSRTSGEQYFGPGTRLTVT.

The V call is TRBV27, the J call TRBJ2-7; possible D gene TRBD2, 6 bases. V lost 6 bases and J lost 0, with 15 bases in between. This CDR3 region has 15 residues. In germline, CDR1 is MNHEY, CDR2 SMNVEV (reference sequence). The CDR3 region is CASSPHSGNSYEQYF. For the CDR3, the DNA is TGTGCCAGCAGCCCACATAGCGGAAACTCCTACGAGCAGTACTTC.

The rearrangement links TRBV6-6 to TRBJ1-2; 7 nucleotides align to TRBD1. Germline-derived CDR1 and CDR2 are MNHNY and SVGAGI (reference sequence). The CDR3 has 14 residues. V dropped 2 bases and J dropped 4; count of bases not matched to a gene: 4. This CDR3 reads CASSYPGQPYGYTF. CDR3 DNA sequence: TGTGCCAGCAGTTACCCGGGACAGCCCTATGGCTACACCTTC.

The rearrangement joins TRBV4-2 to TRBJ2-7, with a possible D match to TRBD2 (5 bases). Trimming cost V 0 bases and J 6 bases, with 21 bases left between them. The CDR3 spans 17 residues. Germline values: CDR1 LGHNA, CDR2 YNFKEQ. As DNA, the CDR3 is TGTGCCAGCAGCCAAGAATCCGGGATAACTTTCGTAGTCGAGCAGTACTTC. Translated, it gives CASSQESGITFVVEQYF.